This record covers a single TCR beta chain. These data originate in a study of identical twins. This CDR3 spans 13 amino acids. Germline CDR1 and CDR2: DFQATT and SNEGSKA (reference sequence). V shed 4 bases and J shed 2 bases, with 12 bases lying between them. A single record per CDR3 protein comes from TCRdb applying MiXCR to the 5' RACE reads. The table includes 1.5 million to 2 million distinct CDR3 sequences, about 30% detected once. The chain couples TRBV20-1 to TRBJ2-7; a possible D gene is TRBD2 (6 bases). The specimen was cord blood. The receptor was derived from a newborn girl in good health. This CDR3 reads CSAISRGPYEQYF. CDR3 DNA sequence: TGCAGTGCTATCTCGCGGGGCCCCTACGAGCAGTACTTC.